The text below deals with one T cell receptor (beta chain). Isolated RNA was reverse transcribed into cDNA used as the sequencing template. Here immunoSEQ multiplex PCR was the method, and the copy in TCRdb shows in-frame clones only, minus some. The data contain around 210,000 clones, roughly 64% of them singletons. Treatment of the sample: oral pan-JAK inhibitor, 5-10 mg twice daily. The sample comes from a study of CD8+ T cells in alopecia areata. In the study overall: Treatment comprised oral tofacitinib, 5 to 10 mg twice daily, in treated patients. The study gave tofacitinib for 6 to 18 months, then 6 months off drug.

The origin of this receptor is a human donor with alopecia areata. Sequencing used CD4+ T cells sorted from blood, obtained at week 4, from a patient treated with tofacitinib.

The CDR3 region has the DNA TGTGCCAGCAGCTCAGGGACTACATCCCAAGACACTGAAGCTTTCTTT. Its translation is CASSSGTTSQDTEAFF. The chain employs TRBV7-6 and TRBJ1-1, with a possible D match to TRBD1 (5 bases). Germline loops: CDR1 SGHVS, CDR2 FNYEAQ. The V end was cut by 4 bases, the J end by 3 bases, with 18 bases between. The CDR3 is 16 amino acids. Full variable domain (remainder filled in from reference TRBV7-6 and TRBJ1-1): GAGVSQSPRYKVTKRGQDVALRCDPISGHVSLYWYRQALGQGPEFLTYFNYEAQQDKSGLPNDRFSAERPEGSISTLTIQRTEQRDSAMYRCASSSGTTSQDTEAFFGQGTRLTVV.